This note documents a single T cell receptor beta chain sequence. PCR amplification relied on 60 Vbeta primers (plus 13 Jbeta primers). Data came from immunoSEQ multiplex PCR; TCRdb stores just in-frame clones and leaves some out. The profile shows fewer than 200,000 clones, roughly 80% of them singletons. This sample is part of a study of cytomegalovirus exposure and HLA in healthy donors. Germline values: CDR1 MNHNS, CDR2 SASEGT. The CDR3 length is 18 residues. The ends lost 3 bases at V and 0 bases at J; junction bases unmatched: 6. The clonotype comes from a woman in her twenties or thirties in good health and CMV-seropositive. The rearrangement joins TRBV6-1 to TRBJ2-6, with 9 bases lining up with TRBD1. Sequencing input: PBMCs. The DNA for the CDR3 is TGTGCCAGCAGTGATATATGGGACAGGGTCTCTGGGGCCAACGTCCTGACTTTC. Translated: CASSDIWDRVSGANVLTF.